This T cell receptor (beta chain) was profiled in a study of T cell responses to AZD1222 COVID-19 vaccine. TCRdb's table, derived via immunoSEQ multiplex PCR, lists solely in-frame clones and lacks some. The sample has about 72,000 clones, 80% to 90% seen once. Study outcomes and limitations: Within unmutated variant regions lay the reported targets of nearly half of spike-specific TCRs. White British donors predominated, females outnumbered males, and clonal diversity was possibly underestimated. Repertoires were sampled only after the peak T cell response.

The CDR3 has 13 amino acids. V was cut by 4 bases and J by 6 bases, with 13 bases left in between. Germline CDR1 SGHAT, CDR2 FQNNGV. With regard to this clone: Its target is not known.

This specimen was peripheral blood, taken 28 days after the second AZD1222 dose. V and J are TRBV11-2 and TRBJ2-7; D gene ambiguous. The clonotype comes from an adult who received the AZD1222 COVID-19 vaccine. For the CDR3, the DNA is TGTGCCAGCAGCTCGGAGTGGGTAAGCGAGCAGTACTTC. Translation: CASSSEWVSEQYF.